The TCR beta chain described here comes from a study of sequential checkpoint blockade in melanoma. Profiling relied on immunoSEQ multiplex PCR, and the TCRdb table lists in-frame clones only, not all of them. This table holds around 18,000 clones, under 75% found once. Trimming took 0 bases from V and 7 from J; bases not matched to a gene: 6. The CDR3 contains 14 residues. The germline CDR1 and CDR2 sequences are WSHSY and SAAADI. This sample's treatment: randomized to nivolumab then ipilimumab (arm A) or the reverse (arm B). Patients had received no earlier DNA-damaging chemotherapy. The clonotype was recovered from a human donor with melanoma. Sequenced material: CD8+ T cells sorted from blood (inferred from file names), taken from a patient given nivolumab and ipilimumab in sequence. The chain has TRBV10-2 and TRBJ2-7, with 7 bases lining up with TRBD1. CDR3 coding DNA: TGCGCCAGCAGTGAGTCGACAGGGATTTTAGAGCAGTACTTC. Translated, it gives CASSESTGILEQYF.